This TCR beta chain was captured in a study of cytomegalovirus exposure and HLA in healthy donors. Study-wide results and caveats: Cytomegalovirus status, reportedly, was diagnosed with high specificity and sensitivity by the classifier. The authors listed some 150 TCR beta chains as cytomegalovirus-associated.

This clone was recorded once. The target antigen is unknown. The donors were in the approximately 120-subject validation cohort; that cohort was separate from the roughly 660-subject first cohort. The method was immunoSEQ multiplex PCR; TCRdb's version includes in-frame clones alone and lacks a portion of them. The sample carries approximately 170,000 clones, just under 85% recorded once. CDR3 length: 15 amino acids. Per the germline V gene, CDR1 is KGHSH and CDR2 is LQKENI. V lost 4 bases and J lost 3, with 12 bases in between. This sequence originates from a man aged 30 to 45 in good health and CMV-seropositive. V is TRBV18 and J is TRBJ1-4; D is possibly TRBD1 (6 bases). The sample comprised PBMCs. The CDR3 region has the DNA TGTGCCAGCTCACGAGCAGGGGCGGCTAATGAAAAACTGTTTTTT. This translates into CASSRAGAANEKLFF. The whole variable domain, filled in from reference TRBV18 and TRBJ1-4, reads NAGVMQNPRHLVRRRGQEARLRCSPMKGHSHVYWYRQLPEEGLKFMVYLQKENIIDESGMPKERFSAEFPKEGPSILRIQQVVRGDSAAYFCASSRAGAANEKLFFGSGTQLSVL.